The rows below give T cell receptor beta chains drawn from one sample of a study of T-cell memory formation after mild COVID-19. MiXCR, applied by TCRdb to the 5' RACE reads, yields one record per CDR3 protein. The sample shows about 150,000 distinct CDR3 sequences, about 14% of them seen only once. The specimen sequenced was PBMCs or a T cell subset sorted from them (not recorded which). These receptor sequences come from an adult woman who had mild COVID-19 (a few samples of this study predate the infection). Cell type and time point are not known. Each CDR3 is given with its conserved first and last residue. Fields, in order: clone size, D gene, J gene, V gene, CDR3 length, CDR3 DNA, CDR3 protein. A D gene is named only where the DNA matches it firmly. Clone size appears in some rows only: once, few, many, or a class for an expanded clone.

. | . | TRBJ2-1 | TRBV6-5 | 14 | TGTGCCAGCAGCCCCCAGACCCTGGGGAATGAGCAGTTCTTC | CASSPQTLGNEQFF
few | TRBD1 | TRBJ1-1 | TRBV6-6 | 14 | TGTGCCAGCAGTCACCCTCGGCAGGGGGGAGAAGCTTTCTTT | CASSHPRQGGEAFF
. | . | TRBJ2-7 | TRBV7-2 | 11 | TGTGCCAGCAGCCGTAGGTACGAGCAGTACTTC | CASSRRYEQYF
few | . | TRBJ2-7 | TRBV14 | 13 | TGTGCCAGCAGCGAAGGGACCACCTACGAGCAGTACTTC | CASSEGTTYEQYF
. | . | TRBJ1-1 | TRBV29-1 | 13 | TGCAGCGTTGGGGTGCGGGGGGACACTGAAGCTTTCTTT | CSVGVRGDTEAFF
few | . | TRBJ2-7 | TRBV5-1 | 15 | TGCGCCAGCAGCATAGGTGAGGGGCAGTCCTACGAGCAGTACTTC | CASSIGEGQSYEQYF
few | . | TRBJ1-1 | TRBV9 | 15 | TGTGCCAGCAGCCCCGGCGCAGCTCAGAACACTGAAGCTTTCTTT | CASSPGAAQNTEAFF
. | TRBD1 | TRBJ2-2 | TRBV9 | 16 | TGTGCCAGCAGCCCTGAGTACAGGGGAAACACCGGGGAGCTGTTTTTT | CASSPEYRGNTGELFF
. | TRBD2 | TRBJ2-1 | TRBV4-2 | 16 | TGTGCCAGCAGCCGGGAGGGACTAGCGGATGACAATGAGCAGTTCTTC | CASSREGLADDNEQFF
. | TRBD1 | TRBJ1-2 | TRBV20-1 | 13 | TGCAGTGCTCCGCCGGACAGGGGATTTGGCTACACCTTC | CSAPPDRGFGYTF
. | TRBD1 | TRBJ2-1 | TRBV7-8 | 17 | TGTGCCAGCAGCAAGAAACCGGGACAGGGGAACTACAATGAGCAGTTCTTC | CASSKKPGQGNYNEQFF
few | . | TRBJ1-2 | TRBV12-3/TRBV12-4 | 13 | TGTGCCAGCAGTTCGACACTCCACAGGGGCTACACCTTC | CASSSTLHRGYTF
many | TRBD2 | TRBJ2-3 | TRBV7-6 | 16 | TGTGCCAGCAGCTTAGCAGCGGGAGGGGGCACAGATACGCAGTATTTT | CASSLAAGGGTDTQYF
. | . | TRBJ2-5 | TRBV10-3 | 13 | TGTGCCATCAGTGCCGGGACTTTTGAGACCCAGTACTTC | CAISAGTFETQYF
. | TRBD1 | TRBJ2-1 | TRBV11-3 | 16 | TGTGCCAGCAGCTTAGAACGTGGGACAGCCTACAATGAGCAGTTCTTC | CASSLERGTAYNEQFF
. | TRBD1 | TRBJ2-3 | TRBV5-1 | 16 | TGCGCCAGCAGTCGGAGACGGGACAGCAGCACAGATACGCAGTATTTT | CASSRRRDSSTDTQYF
many | . | TRBJ2-7 | TRBV21-1 | 11 | TGTGCCAGCACCAGGCGCTACGAGCAGTACTTC | CASTRRYEQYF
once | . | TRBJ2-5 | TRBV30 | 15 | TGTGCCTGGAGCGATCCGGCTAGCGTACTGAAGACCCAGTACTTC | CAWSDPASVLKTQYF
. | . | TRBJ1-6 | TRBV5-1 | 15 | TGCGCCAGCAGCTCTGGCGACAGTACCAATTCACCCCTCCACTTT | CASSSGDSTNSPLHF
many | . | TRBJ2-7 | TRBV9 | 13 | TGTGCCAGCAGCGTAGGGGACAACTACGAGCAGTACTTC | CASSVGDNYEQYF
. | . | TRBJ2-3 | TRBV11-2 | 15 | TGTGCCAGCAGCTTCCGGGGGGCTCGCACAGATACGCAGTATTTT | CASSFRGARTDTQYF
many | TRBD1 | TRBJ2-3 | TRBV25-1 | 16 | TGTGCCAGCAGTGAAGGGGGACAGGGGGCGGCAGATACGCAGTATTTT | CASSEGGQGAADTQYF
few | . | TRBJ2-2 | TRBV15 | 14 | TGTGCCACCAGCAGAGTTCAGGTGACCGGGGAGCTGTTTTTT | CATSRVQVTGELFF
few | . | TRBJ1-1 | TRBV20-1 | 11 | TGCAGTGCTAGGGGGTACACTGAAGCTTTCTTT | CSARGYTEAFF
. | TRBD1 | TRBJ2-3 | TRBV7-6 | 14 | TGTGCCAGCAGCTTCCACAGGGGACCGGATACGCAGTATTTT | CASSFHRGPDTQYF
. | . | TRBJ1-1 | TRBV2 | 13 | TGTGCCAGCAGCTCAGGGATCTTCACTGAAGCTTTCTTT | CASSSGIFTEAFF
. | TRBD1 | TRBJ2-5 | TRBV5-1 | 16 | TGCGCCAGCAGCTTGACCATCGGACAGGGCCAAGAGACCCAGTACTTC | CASSLTIGQGQETQYF